The sequence of this TCR beta chain was determined in a study of long-term antiretroviral therapy in people with HIV (dated by TCRdb to between 2021 and 2024). General notes on the study: The earliest samples were collected approximately a decade before the 2015 WHO recommendation for immediate ART, a period when ART was typically delayed until CD4 counts fell. No cross-contamination during QIAcube processing turned up in test extractions that ran a monoclonal T-cell line alongside some 34 polyclonal samples. This retrospective serial study examined whether starting ART and sustained HIV suppression were associated with changes in the composition and diversity of the TRB repertoire in peripheral blood. A total of about 190 cryopreserved PBMC samples were contributed to the cohort by 30 adults with confirmed HIV infection, with samples collected serially over a mean of roughly six years (range 1-12). About 40% of the 30 participants with HIV were female.

On this clone itself: Its antigen is still unknown. Base qualities are missing; no much larger clone stands one base away.

To be included, a participant needed at least one PBMC sample from before ART initiation plus at least two post-ART samples. Every participant with HIV received treatment in the United States of America. Before DNA extraction, cryopreserved samples of 1-10 million PBMC were thawed and then washed. At the time of the earliest PBMC sample, participants with HIV were aged between roughly 20 and 60 years. PBMC samples from each participant spanned 1-4 timepoints before ART initiation and 2-8 timepoints after ART initiation, with a median of 7 samples. Serial HIV viral load, CD4+ T-cell count, ART history and demographic data were obtained for every participant. Using a Qiagen kit on a QIAcube, genomic DNA was extracted from unsorted PBMC, with samples processed in batches of 12. Sequencing of the TRB variable region was done with the immunoSEQ hsTCRB v3.0 assay at survey level resolution. The target sequencing depth for TRB was roughly 40,000-55,000 T-cell genomes per sample. An Illumina MiSeq with a v3 150-cycle kit was used to sequence the pooled TRB libraries. On the study's bioinformatics: Repertoire analysis ran in R within a reproducible Nextflow workflow covering QC, data transformation and analysis. Custom analyses were implemented in LymphoSeq2, an R package for AIRR-Seq data exploration. A few samples yielding fewer than 5000 total TRB sequences were excluded, leaving approximately 200 analyzed HIV repertoires. Among the 180 to 200 HIV repertoires that were kept, under 60 were collected before ART initiation and more than 120 were collected after ART initiation. Each repertoire was downsampled to 5000 TRB nucleotide sequences, and summary statistics were averaged across 100 downsampling iterations. TRB sequences were retained for analysis only if CDR3 regions of at least seven amino acids were present. Two measures captured diversity: a Shannon entropy-derived clonality score and the Gini coefficient. In repertoire networks, the top 5000 CDR3 amino acid sequences were linked whenever an edit distance of one separated two sequences. For TRB CDR3 amino acid sequences, antigen specificity groups and MHC restriction were predicted with GLIPH2. Known CMV, EBV, HIV or tissue antigen associations were flagged by matching CDR3 amino acid sequences against VDJdb and McPAS-TCR. Pre-ART, post-ART and control groups were compared with Wilcoxon signed-rank tests and Holm-Bonferroni correction. The source is immuneACCESS, and TCRdb retained only in-frame sequences with V and J called. Part of the clones is not carried over; for the studies checked, unresolved V genes explain less than half of this, and the remainder is unexplained. V and J calls and clone size are copied from that table; D and trimming were computed from the DNA. The sample table lists over 15,000 clones, 70% to 90% of them with a count of one. The ten largest make up roughly 5% of the sample.

Broad study findings and their caveats: Samples dated from about 2004 to 2017, and the ART regimens used may be less effective than current ones. Inferences about post-ART repertoire changes are limited because no data were available on ART adherence, viral resistance or therapy changes. Unsorted PBMC were profiled instead of sorted CD4+ and CD8+ T cells because pre-ART samples had limited cell numbers. CDR3 length ranges in HIV repertoires were narrower than in controls, and network structure suggested an antigen-experienced repertoire with only a slight naive shift after ART. Owing to limited PBMC availability, only the TCR beta chain was sequenced, without alpha chain pairing. ART initiation was associated with a significant increase in TRB diversity, but diversity stayed significantly below transplant donor controls even after long-term ART. Expanded TRB clones identified before ART initiation dominated the repertoire at all time points, although this dominance fluctuated and declined in many PLHIV after ART.

The sample consisted of unsorted PBMCs, taken 0.5 years after starting antiretroviral therapy. This TCR was recovered from a woman aged 40 to 50 with HIV.

The CDR3 protein: CASRHTGVTYEQYF. The nucleotides read TGTGCCAGCAGACATACAGGGGTCACCTACGAGCAGTACTTC. Here the chain combines TRBV6-6 and TRBJ2-7, and 7 junction bases match TRBD1. CDR1 and CDR2, looked up from the germline V gene (reference sequence), are MNHNY and SVGAGI. The CDR3, cysteine through phenylalanine, is 14 amino acids long. The only DNA kept is the CDR3, 42 bases in frame from the first base. Compared with germline, V lacks 6 bases and J lacks 2 bases; bases without a gene match: 7.